These T cell receptor beta chains were read from a single sample in a study. TCRdb re-called the 5' RACE reads through MiXCR, storing one row per CDR3 protein. The sample has about 50,000 distinct CDR3 sequences, 28% seen once. Material for sequencing was naive CD4+ T cells sorted from blood. Every receptor here comes from a female donor with breast cancer. CDR3s include the opening cysteine and the closing phenylalanine or tryptophan. D genes are given only for firm matches. For some rows the clone size is stated as once, few or many, or as a class when expanded; others skip it.

.,.,TRBV15,TRBJ1-2,TGTGCCACCAGCAGAGTACAGGGCCAAGGCTACACCTTC,CATSRVQGQGYTF
few,.,TRBV29-1,TRBJ2-3,TGCAGCGTTGAGTTAGGCAGGGGAAGTATCGATACGCAGTATTTT,CSVELGRGSIDTQYF
.,.,TRBV27,TRBJ2-1,TGTGCCAGGATGCCCATCTTCGGGAACAATGAGCAGTTCTTC,CARMPIFGNNEQFF
.,.,TRBV29-1,TRBJ2-1,TGCAGCCCAGGACAGTCCCCGGGGAGTGAGCAGTTCTTC,CSPGQSPGSEQFF
.,TRBD2,TRBV30,TRBJ2-5,TGTGCCTGGAGTCGGGGGGGAGAGACCCAGTACTTC,CAWSRGGETQYF
medium-sized,.,TRBV7-2,TRBJ1-1,TGTGCCAGCAGCTTTTTGGGGGCAGGGTCGAACACTGAAGCTTTCTTT,CASSFLGAGSNTEAFF
.,.,TRBV3-1,TRBJ2-5,TGTGCCAGCAGCCAAGTAAAGCAAGAGACCCAGTACTTC,CASSQVKQETQYF
few,.,TRBV4-3,TRBJ1-1,TGCGCCAGCAGGGAGACAGCCGGAGGGGAAGCTTTCTTT,CASRETAGGEAFF
few,.,TRBV11-2,TRBJ1-2,TGTGCCAGCAGCTCCTACCCACAGGCTGGCTACACCTTC,CASSSYPQAGYTF
.,TRBD1,TRBV7-9,TRBJ2-3,TGTGCCAGCAGCCTGTACAGGGGGCACACAGATACGCAGTATTTT,CASSLYRGHTDTQYF
few,TRBD1,TRBV20-1,TRBJ2-6,TGCAGTGCCACCCAGGGCTTGCAGGGGGCTTCTGGGGCCAACGTCCTGACTTTC,CSATQGLQGASGANVLTF
.,.,TRBV11-2,TRBJ2-7,TGTGTCAGCAGCTTAGGATCTCGGGAGCAGTACTTC,CVSSLGSREQYF
few,TRBD1,TRBV29-1,TRBJ2-3,TGCAGCGTTGAACCGGGACAGGGGTACACAGATACGCAGTATTTT,CSVEPGQGYTDTQYF
many,.,TRBV29-1,TRBJ2-3,TGCAGCGTTGCGGGACTCCACACAGATACGCAGTATTTT,CSVAGLHTDTQYF
many,.,TRBV7-6,TRBJ1-1,TGTGCCAGCAGCCCCCGTGGGGGGCAGAACACTGAAGCTTTCTTT,CASSPRGGQNTEAFF
.,.,TRBV10-3,TRBJ2-7,TGTGCCATCAGTGTTTCAGGGGTGAGCTCCTACGAGCAGTACTTC,CAISVSGVSSYEQYF
.,.,TRBV28,TRBJ1-2,TGTGCCAGCAGTTTATGGGACAGCTATGGCTACACCTTC,CASSLWDSYGYTF
once,.,TRBV6-1,TRBJ2-1,TGTGCCAGCAGCCCCCTCGTCAATGAGCAGTTCTTC,CASSPLVNEQFF
few,.,TRBV12-3/TRBV12-4,TRBJ1-5,TGTGCCAGCAGTTTGGAACAGGATCAGCCCCAGCATTTT,CASSLEQDQPQHF
few,TRBD2,TRBV28,TRBJ2-1,TGTGCCAGCATCCAAGCGGGACTAGCGGGAGGTGGACCGAGGTATGAGCAGTTCTTC,CASIQAGLAGGGPRYEQFF
.,TRBD1,TRBV7-9,TRBJ1-4,TGTGCCAGCAGATGGACAGGAACTAATGAAAAACTGTTTTTT,CASRWTGTNEKLFF
.,.,TRBV12-3/TRBV12-4,TRBJ2-5,TGTGCCAGCAGTTTAGCCGGGACAGAGACCCAGTACTTC,CASSLAGTETQYF
few,.,TRBV20-1,TRBJ1-2,TGCAGTGCCATACAATCGGATACCGACTATGGCTACACCTTC,CSAIQSDTDYGYTF
.,.,TRBV12-3/TRBV12-4,TRBJ1-6,TGTGCCAGCAGTTTAGACGCCAAATCAAATTCACCCCTCCACTTT,CASSLDAKSNSPLHF
.,.,TRBV4-2,TRBJ2-7,TGTGCCAGCAGCCAAGGACCCGAGTACGAGCAGTACTTC,CASSQGPEYEQYF
.,.,TRBV7-3,TRBJ2-2,TGTGCCAGCAGCTTTACAGGGACCGGGGAGCTGTTTTTT,CASSFTGTGELFF
.,TRBD1,TRBV2,TRBJ2-7,TGTGCCAGCAGGGCCCTCCCAGGGGGCGCAATCGACTTC,CASRALPGGAIDF
few,TRBD1,TRBV7-2,TRBJ2-6,TGTGCCAGCAGCCGGGACAGGAGTACCTCTGGGGCCAACGTCCTGACTTTC,CASSRDRSTSGANVLTF
.,.,TRBV4-2,TRBJ2-7,TGTGCCAGCAGCCCCCGACAAAGCAACTACGAGCAGTACTTC,CASSPRQSNYEQYF
few,TRBD2,TRBV5-1,TRBJ2-1,TGCGCCAGCAGCATACGGACTAGCGGGACGCTTGAGCAGTTCTTC,CASSIRTSGTLEQFF
.,.,TRBV28,TRBJ1-2,TGTGCCAGCAGTTTTTCTCCCGCCCATAACTATGGCTACACCTTC,CASSFSPAHNYGYTF
few,.,TRBV5-5,TRBJ1-5,TGTGCCAGCAGCGGCGGGGGCACAATGGAGCCCCAGCATTTT,CASSGGGTMEPQHF
few,.,TRBV12-3/TRBV12-4,TRBJ2-7,TGTGCCAGCACCACACAACCAGAAGAGCAGTACTTC,CASTTQPEEQYF